This record concerns one T cell receptor beta chain sequence. The data are from a study of blood T cell repertoires in COVID-19. At the level of the study: The origin of the acute and convalescent COVID-19 samples was the United States, Italy and Spain. T cells, B-cell-depleted T cells, or PBMCs provided the cDNA or gDNA that served as material.

Study processing details: From reference gene primer amplification, estimates of nucleated cell counts were derived. Profiling relied on immunoSEQ multiplex PCR, and the TCRdb table lists in-frame clones only, not all of them. From that table come the V and J calls and clone size; the DNA was used to work out D and trimming. The data hold 170,000 or so clones, with more than 70% observed a single time. The TCR sequence derives from a man aged 50 to 60 with active or convalescent COVID-19. Source material: peripheral blood.

The DNA of the CDR3 is TGTGCCAGCACCTTCGACAGGGACAGGGACACTGAAGCTTTCTTT. Translated, it gives CASTFDRDRDTEAFF. This chain joins TRBV6-5 and TRBJ1-1, with 9 positions matching TRBD1. V shed 7 bases and J 3 bases; nucleotides not matched to a gene: 9. CDR3 size: 15 residues. Germline V lookup: CDR1 MNHEY, CDR2 SVGAGI.